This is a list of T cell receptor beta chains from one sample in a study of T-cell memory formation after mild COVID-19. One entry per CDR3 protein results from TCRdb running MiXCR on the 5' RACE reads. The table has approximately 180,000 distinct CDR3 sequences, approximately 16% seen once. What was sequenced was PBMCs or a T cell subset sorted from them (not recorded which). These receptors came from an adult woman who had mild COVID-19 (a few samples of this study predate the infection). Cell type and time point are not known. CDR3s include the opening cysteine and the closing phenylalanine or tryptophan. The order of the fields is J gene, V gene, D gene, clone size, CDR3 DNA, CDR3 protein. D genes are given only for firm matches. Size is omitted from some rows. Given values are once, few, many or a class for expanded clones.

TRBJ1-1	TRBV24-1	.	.	TGTGCCTCTAAATCGGGGGACACTGAAGCTTTCTTT	CASKSGDTEAFF
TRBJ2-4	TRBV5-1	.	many	TGCGCCAGCAGCTCCGGGTCGTCCAAAAACATTCAGTACTTC	CASSSGSSKNIQYF
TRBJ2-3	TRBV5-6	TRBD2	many	TGTGCCAGCAGCCCGCTCCTTGGCGGGGGGCGAACAGATACGCAGTATTTT	CASSPLLGGGRTDTQYF
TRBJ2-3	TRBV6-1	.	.	TGTGCCACGGCCAACGGGCACACAGATACGCAGTATTTT	CATANGHTDTQYF
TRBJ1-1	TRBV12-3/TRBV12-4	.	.	TGTGCCAGCAGTTTCGCCAGGGCTTCCACTGAAGCTTTCTTT	CASSFARASTEAFF
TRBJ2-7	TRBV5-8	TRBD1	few	TGTGCCAGCAGCCCAGGGACAGGGGGTAAGTCCTACGAGCAGTACTTC	CASSPGTGGKSYEQYF
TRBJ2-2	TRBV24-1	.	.	TGTGCCACCAGTGACGCGGACAGTTGGAACACCGGGGAGCTGTTTTTT	CATSDADSWNTGELFF
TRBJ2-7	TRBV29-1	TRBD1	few	TGCAGCGTTTCCGGGACAGGGTCTTACTACGAGCAGTACTTC	CSVSGTGSYYEQYF
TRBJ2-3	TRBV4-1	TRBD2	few	TGCGCCAGCAGCCAAGATAGACTAGCGGGGCGCACAGATACGCAGTATTTT	CASSQDRLAGRTDTQYF
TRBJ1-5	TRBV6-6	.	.	TGTGCCAGCGCCTTCACGTCGGGCAATCAGCCCCAGCATTTT	CASAFTSGNQPQHF
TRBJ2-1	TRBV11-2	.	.	TGTGTCAGCAGCTTCGGTCGGGGCCCCTACAATGAGCAGTTCTTC	CVSSFGRGPYNEQFF
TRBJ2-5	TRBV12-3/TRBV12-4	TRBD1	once	TGTGCCAGCAAACCCTCACTGGGACAGGGGTTTGAGGAGACCCAGTACTTC	CASKPSLGQGFEETQYF
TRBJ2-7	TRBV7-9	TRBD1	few	TGTGCCAGCAGCCTGAGACCCGGGACAGGGGAAATCTACGAGCAGTACTTC	CASSLRPGTGEIYEQYF
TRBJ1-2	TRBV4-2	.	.	TGTGCCAGCAGCCAGGGACCGGGGATGGTATTCGGCTACACCTTC	CASSQGPGMVFGYTF
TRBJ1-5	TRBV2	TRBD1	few	TGTGCCAGCAGAAGGGGACAGGGATATCAGCCCCAGCATTTT	CASRRGQGYQPQHF
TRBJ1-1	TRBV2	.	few	TGTGCCAACACCCCGGATATGAACACTGAAGCTTTCTTT	CANTPDMNTEAFF
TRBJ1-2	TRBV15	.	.	TGTGCCACCAGCAGAGATCTAAGTAGCCCCATGGGATACACCTTC	CATSRDLSSPMGYTF
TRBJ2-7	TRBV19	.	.	TGTGCCAGTAGTCCTGTTGCTAGCCGCTACGAGCAGTACTTC	CASSPVASRYEQYF
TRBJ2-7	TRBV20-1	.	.	TGCAGTGCTAGAGTTATGGCGTTGGGGGTTCGGGAGCAGTACTTC	CSARVMALGVREQYF
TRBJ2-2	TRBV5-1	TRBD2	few	TGCGCCAGCAGCCAGGCAGAGCGGGGGCTTACCGGGGAGCTGTTTTTT	CASSQAERGLTGELFF
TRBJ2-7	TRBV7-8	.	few	TGTGCCAGCAGCCACCCCACCGGAACAGGAGAATCTTACGAGCAGTACTTC	CASSHPTGTGESYEQYF
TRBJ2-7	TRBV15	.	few	TGTGCCACCAGCAGAGAGGTGGGAACCTACGAGCAGTACTTC	CATSREVGTYEQYF
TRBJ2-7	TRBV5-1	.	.	TGCGCCAGCAGCTTGTTCGCAGTGAAGGTAGCGGCCTTCGAGCAGTACTTC	CASSLFAVKVAAFEQYF
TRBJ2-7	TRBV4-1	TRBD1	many	TGCGCCAGCAGCCTAAGAAGGGGAAGACAGGGATCCTCCTCAGAATACGAGCAGTACTTC	CASSLRRGRQGSSSEYEQYF
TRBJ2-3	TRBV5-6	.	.	TGTGCCAGCAGCTTAGGGCCGATGGATACGCAGTATTTT	CASSLGPMDTQYF
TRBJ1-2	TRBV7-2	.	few	TGTGCCAGCAGCACCCGGACTGGAGGGGGCTACACCTTC	CASSTRTGGGYTF
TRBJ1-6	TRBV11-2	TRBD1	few	TGTGCCAGCAGTCGGGACAGGGGTAATTCACCCCTCCACTTT	CASSRDRGNSPLHF
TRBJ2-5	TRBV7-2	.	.	TGTGCCAGCAGCTTAGTTTACGGGGCACAAGAGACCCAGTACTTC	CASSLVYGAQETQYF
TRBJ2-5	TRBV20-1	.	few	TGCAGTGCTAGAGAAAGTCTGACCCAGTACTTC	CSARESLTQYF
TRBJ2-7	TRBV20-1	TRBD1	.	TGCAGTGCTAGAGAGGTGGACAGGCTTACCTACGAGCAGTACTTC	CSAREVDRLTYEQYF
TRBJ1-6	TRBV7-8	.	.	TGTGCCAGCAGCCCCATCGGGTCCAAGTCCTACTATTCACCCCTCCACTTT	CASSPIGSKSYYSPLHF
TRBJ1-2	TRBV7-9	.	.	TGTGCCAGCAGCTTAACAGAGCAGAGGAACTATGGCTACACCTTC	CASSLTEQRNYGYTF
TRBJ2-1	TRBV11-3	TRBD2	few	TGTGCCAGCAGCTCCTCGCGGTCACCGACTAGCGGGGGCTCCTACAATGAGCAGTTCTTC	CASSSSRSPTSGGSYNEQFF
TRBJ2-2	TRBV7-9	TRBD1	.	TGTGCCAGCAGCTTAACAGGGGTGATGACCGGGGAGCTGTTTTTT	CASSLTGVMTGELFF
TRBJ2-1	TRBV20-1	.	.	TGCAGTGCTTGGTTTGGGGCGGGGTTTAGGGATGAGCAGTTCTTC	CSAWFGAGFRDEQFF
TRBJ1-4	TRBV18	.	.	TGTGCCAGCTCACCAAGCATCCGTTCGGCAACTAATGAAAAACTGTTTTTT	CASSPSIRSATNEKLFF
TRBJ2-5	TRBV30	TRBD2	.	TGTGCCTGGAGTCTAGCGGGACAAAAGGAGACCCAGTACTTC	CAWSLAGQKETQYF
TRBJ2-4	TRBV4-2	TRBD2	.	TGTGCCAGCAGCCCCTGGACTAGCGGGATCAAAAACATTCAGTACTTC	CASSPWTSGIKNIQYF